Below, 5 T cell receptor beta chains from the same sample are listed, as sequenced in a study of T and B cells in COVID-19 patients. Each TRB amplification used about 220-500 ng of genomic DNA from blood. TRB rearrangements were amplified by multiplex PCR with BIOMED2 TRB-A/B primers. TCRdb processed the multiplex PCR reads anew with MiXCR; each CDR3 protein has one entry. In the table there are some 6,000 distinct CDR3 sequences, roughly a quarter of which are singletons. The sequenced material came from blood. Receptors were obtained from a human donor with active COVID-19.

This clonotype has a count of ten or more. This rearrangement joins TRBV27 to TRBJ1-6, with a tentative D call TRBD1 (6 bases). CDR1 and CDR2 from the germline V gene are MNHEY and SMNVEV (reference sequence). The CDR3 sequence is 16 residues long. Trimming pared 7 bases from V and 7 bases from J, leaving 20 bases between. This chain's CDR3 is CASTPLAGGLNSPLHF. DNA for the CDR3: TGTGCCAGCACCCCATTAGCGGGGGGCCTGAATTCACCCCTCCACTTT.

A word on this clonotype: At one of its ends the junction is not consistent with the germline gene, which may arise from a read error. The chain recombines TRBV5-1 with TRBJ2-3; 13 positions agree with TRBD2. The CDR3 has 16 amino acids. Germline CDR1 SGHRS, CDR2 YFSETQ. In DNA form, the CDR3 reads TGTGCCAGCAGTTCCCCCCGGACTAGCGGGAGCGAGGCGCAGTATTTT. Translation: CASSSPRTSGSEAQYF.

Written as DNA, the CDR3 is TGTGCCAGCAGTTACGACAGGGTTATTAGCAATCAGCCCCAGCATTTT. Protein sequence: CASSYDRVISNQPQHF. The genes are TRBV6-6 and TRBJ1-5, with 7 bases identical to TRBD1. V trimming: 2 bases; J trimming: 0 bases; junction bases outside the gene matches: 4. Germline-derived CDR1 and CDR2 are MNHNY and SVGAGI (reference sequence). This CDR3 has 16 residues.

This clonotype has a count of ten or more. The J gene is TRBJ2-3, the V gene TRBV6-5, with 9 bases lining up with TRBD2. V lost 2 bases to trimming and J lost 4 bases; unmatched junction nucleotides: 10. This CDR3 has 17 residues. Germline V gene data show CDR1 as MNHEY and CDR2 as SVGAGI. This CDR3 reads CASSYAGLASLPDTQYF. The CDR3 bases are TGTGCCAGCAGTTACGCCGGACTAGCGAGTCTCCCAGATACGCAGTATTTT.

This clonotype has more than one count but fewer than ten. The chain recombines TRBV6-5 with TRBJ2-3; 8 bases fit TRBD2. The J segment lost 5 bases and the V segment lost 5 bases, leaving 12 bases of the junction unmatched. CDR3 size: 16 residues. Germline V gene data show CDR1 as MNHEY and CDR2 as SVGAGI. In DNA form, the CDR3 reads TGTGCCAGCAGTGAAGAGGGACTAGGGGTAGAAGATACGCAGTATTTT. The encoded protein is CASSEEGLGVEDTQYF.